Shown below are 30 T cell receptor beta chains from a single sample sequenced in a study of cytomegalovirus exposure and HLA in healthy donors. PCR was performed using 60 Vbeta and 13 Jbeta primers. The protocol was immunoSEQ multiplex PCR, while the TCRdb copy is restricted to in-frame clones and leaves out a portion. In all, the sample yields 60,000 to 65,000 clones. The sequenced material came from PBMCs. Receptors originate from a woman aged 18-30 years in good health and CMV-seronegative.

The V call is TRBV2, the J call TRBJ1-5; TRBD1 aligns across 7 bases. Germline V gives CDR1 SNHLY, CDR2 FYNNEI. V shed 7 bases and J 8 bases; nucleotides not matched to a gene: 17. CDR3 length: 16 amino acids. CDR3 sequence reads: CASTYDMTGREKPQHF. The CDR3 DNA sequence: TGTGCCAGCACCTACGATATGACAGGGCGGGAAAAGCCCCAGCATTTT.

The J gene is TRBJ1-1, the V gene TRBV5-4; 7 bases agree with TRBD1. Germline CDR1 reads SGHNT; CDR2 reads YYREEE (reference sequence). The CDR3 sequence is 17 residues long. Unmatched junction bases numbered 12, after V lost 4 bases and J lost 0 bases. CDR3 coding DNA: TGTGCCAGCAGCCCTGCAGGGGGGAGTATTGTGAACACTGAAGCTTTCTTT. This encodes CASSPAGGSIVNTEAFF.

This chain joins TRBV4-1 and TRBJ2-1; D is possibly TRBD1 (5 bases). This CDR3 spans 13 amino acids. V lost 4 bases to trimming and J lost 3 bases, with 7 bases between them. Germline values: CDR1 MGHRA, CDR2 YSYEKL. CDR3 nucleotides: TGCGCCAGCAGCCTGCAGGGCTACAATGAGCAGTTCTTC. Amino acids: CASSLQGYNEQFF.

The chain uses TRBV18 and TRBJ2-2, with a tentative D call TRBD2 (5 bases). Trimming stripped 3 bases from V and 0 bases from J, with 11 bases between. CDR3 length: 16 residues. Germline values: CDR1 KGHSH, CDR2 LQKENI. DNA of the CDR3: TGTGCCAGCTCACCGGGGAGACAAGCGAACACCGGGGAGCTGTTTTTT. As protein: CASSPGRQANTGELFF.

The chain carries TRBV5-1 and TRBJ1-1; no clear D. The V gene's germline CDR1 is SGHRS and CDR2 YFSETQ. This CDR3 has 13 amino acids. V gave up 4 bases and J gave up 4 bases, with 11 bases separating them. CDR3 loop: CASSQTRLTEAFF. The CDR3 DNA follows: TGCGCCAGCAGCCAGACGAGACTCACTGAAGCTTTCTTT. The whole variable domain, remainder taken from reference TRBV5-1 and TRBJ1-1, is KAGVTQTPRYLIKTRGQQVTLSCSPISGHRSVSWYQQTPGQGLQFLFEYFSETQRNKGNFPGRFSGRQFSNSRSEMNVSTLELGDSALYLCASSQTRLTEAFFGQGTRLTVV.

This rearrangement joins TRBV15 to TRBJ2-3; D perhaps matches TRBD1 (6 bases). The CDR3 is 17 amino acids. V dropped 2 bases and J dropped 2 bases, with 17 bases sitting between them. Germline V gives CDR1 LNHNV, CDR2 YYDKDF (reference sequence). In DNA form, the CDR3 reads TGTGCCACCAGCAGACAGACAGGCAGGGGCCCCACAGATACGCAGTATTTT. The encoded protein is CATSRQTGRGPTDTQYF.

The chain has TRBV29-1 and TRBJ2-7; tentatively, D is TRBD1 (5 bases). The V gene lost 4 bases and the J gene lost 2 bases, with 12 bases spanning the gap. The CDR3 length is 13 residues. Germline CDR1 and CDR2: SQVTM and ANQGSEA. This chain's CDR3 is CSVGLRAAYEQYF. CDR3 bases: TGCAGCGTTGGGCTCAGGGCCGCCTACGAGCAGTACTTC.

V and J are TRBV25-1 and TRBJ1-5; D remains unclear. This CDR3 comprises 12 residues. Germline V gene data show CDR1 as MGHDK and CDR2 as SYGVNS. V was trimmed by 8 bases and J by 3 bases, leaving 8 bases between them. The CDR3 is CASQSFNQPQHF. In nucleotides, the CDR3 is TGTGCCAGCCAGTCGTTCAATCAGCCCCAGCATTTT.

The chain has TRBV6-1 and TRBJ1-2; TRBD1 might be the D (6 bases). With 1 base removed from V and 4 bases from J, the gap between germline ends came to 13 bases. CDR3 length: 15 residues. Per germline, CDR1 MNHNS and CDR2 SASEGT. The CDR3 loop reads CASSEVGQSLYGYTF. The CDR3 bases are TGTGCCAGCAGTGAAGTTGGACAGTCCCTCTATGGCTACACCTTC.

The chain's CDR3 is CASSLNSPNYGYTF. The CDR3 nucleotides are TGCGCCAGCAGCTTGAACAGCCCTAACTATGGCTACACCTTC. The V gene is TRBV5-1, the J gene TRBJ1-2, with D hard to call. This CDR3 is built from 14 residues. Germline V gene sequence: CDR1 SGHRS, CDR2 YFSETQ. V was shortened by 1 base and J by 0 bases, with 7 bases between the two germline ends.

V and J are TRBV7-8 and TRBJ2-5; TRBD1 matches 7 bases. The germline CDR1 and CDR2 sequences are SGHVS and FQNEAQ. V lost 4 bases and J lost 2; bases outside the gene matches: 7. This CDR3 spans 15 amino acids. In DNA, the CDR3 is TGTGCCAGCAGCTCACAGGGGACACCTCAAGAGACCCAGTACTTC. It yields the protein CASSSQGTPQETQYF.

This rearrangement joins TRBV25-1 to TRBJ2-6; 9 bases are a match to TRBD1. CDR3 length: 17 residues. Germline CDR1 MGHDK, CDR2 SYGVNS. The J segment lost 2 bases and the V segment lost 4 bases, leaving 6 bases of the junction unmatched. The CDR3 region is CASSGDREIAGANVLTF. In DNA, the CDR3 is TGTGCCAGCAGTGGGGACAGGGAAATAGCTGGGGCCAACGTCCTGACTTTC.

V is TRBV19 and J is TRBJ2-5; TRBD2 agrees at 14 bases. This CDR3 spans 18 amino acids. Germline V lookup: CDR1 LNHDA, CDR2 SQIVND (reference sequence). Unmatched junction bases numbered 8, after V lost 3 bases and J lost 2 bases. CDR3 in amino acids: CASSIATSGRGGQETQYF. The CDR3 region has the DNA TGTGCCAGTAGTATCGCGACTAGCGGGAGGGGGGGGCAAGAGACCCAGTACTTC. Based on the CDR3 plus reference TRBV19 and TRBJ2-5, the full variable domain is DGGITQSPKYLFRKEGQNVTLSCEQNLNHDAMYWYRQDPGQGLRLIYYSQIVNDFQKGDIAEGYSVSREKKESFPLTVTSAQKNPTAFYLCASSIATSGRGGQETQYFGPGTRLLVL.

The chain employs TRBV19 and TRBJ2-3, with 7 positions matching TRBD2. V shed 3 bases, J shed 1 base, and the junction held 4 bases outside the gene matches. Germline loops: CDR1 LNHDA, CDR2 SQIVND (reference sequence). The CDR3 covers 15 residues. The DNA of the CDR3 is TGTGCCAGTAGTATCTTCAGCGGGGGCACAGATACGCAGTATTTT. Protein product: CASSIFSGGTDTQYF.

The chain couples TRBV5-1 to TRBJ1-2; 7 bases map to TRBD1. CDR1 is SGHRS and CDR2 is YFSETQ in the germline V gene. The ends lost 3 bases at V and 3 bases at J; junction bases unmatched: 8. The CDR3 has 15 residues. The CDR3: CASSSGTARDYGYTF. The CDR3 nucleotides are TGCGCCAGCAGCTCGGGGACAGCTCGTGACTATGGCTACACCTTC.

This chain joins TRBV30 and TRBJ1-2; 7 bases map to TRBD1. Unmatched junction bases numbered 4, after V lost 5 bases and J lost 4 bases. CDR1 and CDR2 from the germline V gene are GTSNPN and SVGIG (reference sequence). This CDR3 is built from 12 residues. The CDR3 region is CAWGGTAYGYTF. Written as DNA, the CDR3 is TGTGCCTGGGGTGGGACAGCCTATGGCTACACCTTC.

V and J are TRBV2 and TRBJ1-2, with 8 bases lining up with TRBD1. The CDR3 length is 16 residues. The germline gives CDR1 SNHLY, CDR2 FYNNEI. The ends lost 5 bases at V and 4 bases at J; junction bases unmatched: 12. CDR3 DNA: TGTGCCAGCAGTTCTCCGGGGCAGGGGGCCGGCTATGGCTACACCTTC. Protein sequence: CASSSPGQGAGYGYTF.

The CDR3 sequence: CASRSRSGPGLTGNTIYF. The CDR3 nucleotides are TGTGCCAGCAGATCGAGGTCTGGGCCAGGGCTCACTGGAAACACCATATATTTT. The V gene is TRBV7-9, the J gene TRBJ1-3, with D possibly being TRBD1 (5 bases). Trimming took off 6 bases at V and 2 bases at J, with 23 bases between the two ends. Germline V lookup: CDR1 SEHNR, CDR2 FQNEAQ (reference sequence). The CDR3 is made up of 18 amino acids.

The rearrangement links TRBV25-1 to TRBJ2-4, with a tentative D call TRBD2 (6 bases). This CDR3 spans 14 amino acids. Between the trimmed V and J ends, which lost 6 bases and 2 bases, there was a span of 11 bases. The germline gives CDR1 MGHDK, CDR2 SYGVNS. CDR3 bases: TGTGCCAGCAGCAACGGGGGATCCAAAAACATTCAGTACTTC. Translation: CASSNGGSKNIQYF.

V gene TRBV18 combines with J gene TRBJ2-1; TRBD2 might be the D (5 bases). The germline V and J ends were trimmed by 2 bases and 5 bases, with 10 bases remaining between them. This CDR3 comprises 14 residues. Per the germline V gene, CDR1 is KGHSH and CDR2 is LQKENI. CDR3 sequence: CASSPWAADNEQFF. Written as DNA, the CDR3 is TGTGCCAGCTCACCATGGGCAGCGGACAATGAGCAGTTCTTC. Combining the CDR3 with reference TRBV18 and TRBJ2-1 gives the whole variable domain NAGVMQNPRHLVRRRGQEARLRCSPMKGHSHVYWYRQLPEEGLKFMVYLQKENIIDESGMPKERFSAEFPKEGPSILRIQQVVRGDSAAYFCASSPWAADNEQFFGPGTRLTVL.

The rearrangement joins TRBV29-1 to TRBJ2-2; 9 bases are shared with TRBD1. This CDR3 spans 13 amino acids. J was trimmed by 6 bases and V by 4 bases; bases with no gene match: 3. The germline gives CDR1 SQVTM, CDR2 ANQGSEA. The CDR3 region has the DNA TGCAGCGTTGCGACAGGGGGGGCCGGGGAGCTGTTTTTT. It encodes CSVATGGAGELFF.

This sequence joins TRBV18 and TRBJ1-1; D call uncertain. This CDR3 spans 11 amino acids. CDR1 and CDR2 from the germline V gene are KGHSH and LQKENI. Trimming stripped 4 bases from V and 11 bases from J, with 11 bases between. The CDR3 bases are TGTGCCAGCTCACAGGAGAAAGGCGCTTTCTTT. Amino acid sequence: CASSQEKGAFF.

The chain recombines TRBV7-3 with TRBJ2-3; the D is unclear. The CDR3 loop spans 14 amino acids. Germline CDR1 and CDR2: SGHTA and FQGTGA. Trimming took 7 bases from V and 1 from J, leaving 12 bases between them. The DNA of the CDR3 is TGTGCCAGCACAAAACTGGCGGGCACAGATACGCAGTATTTT. This codes for CASTKLAGTDTQYF.

The chain carries TRBV7-9 and TRBJ1-5; no reliable D call. V lost 3 bases, J lost 1 base, and 7 bases lay in between. Germline V gene data show CDR1 as SEHNR and CDR2 as FQNEAQ (reference sequence). This CDR3 spans 14 amino acids. The DNA for the CDR3 is TGTGCCAGCAGCTTTAGCGGGAGCAATCAGCCCCAGCATTTT. Amino acids: CASSFSGSNQPQHF.

The V and J genes are TRBV30 and TRBJ2-3, with 10 positions matching TRBD2. Per germline, CDR1 GTSNPN and CDR2 SVGIG (reference sequence). With 1 base clipped from V and 1 base from J, the junction kept 5 bases outside the gene matches. The CDR3 consists of 16 residues. The CDR3 here is CAWSGRSGGGTDTQYF. CDR3 coding DNA: TGTGCCTGGAGTGGGAGGAGCGGGGGGGGCACAGATACGCAGTATTTT.

The J gene is TRBJ2-5, the V gene TRBV15; D gene ambiguous. The V gene lost 0 bases and the J gene lost 5 bases, with 7 bases spanning the gap. Germline CDR1 LNHNV, CDR2 YYDKDF (reference sequence). The CDR3 spans 13 residues. DNA of the CDR3: TGTGCCACCAGCAGAGATCCCAGGGAGACCCAGTACTTC. Its translation: CATSRDPRETQYF.

This chain joins TRBV5-1 and TRBJ2-7; 8 bases are shared with TRBD1. This CDR3 region has 15 residues. With 0 bases clipped from V and 3 bases from J, the junction kept 5 bases outside the gene matches. Per the germline V gene, CDR1 is SGHRS and CDR2 is YFSETQ. CDR3: CASSLAATGVYEQYF. As DNA, the CDR3 is TGCGCCAGCAGCTTGGCCGCGACAGGGGTCTACGAGCAGTACTTC.

This sequence joins TRBV29-1 and TRBJ2-1; 7 bases agree with TRBD2. From germline, CDR1 is SQVTM and CDR2 ANQGSEA. V trimming: 3 bases; J trimming: 6 bases; junction bases outside the gene matches: 8. CDR3 length: 14 amino acids. CDR3 DNA: TGCAGCGTTGATACTCCCGGACTAGTCAATGAGCAGTTCTTC. Its translation is CSVDTPGLVNEQFF.

The chain employs TRBV6-1 and TRBJ1-2, with D unclear. V was clipped by 0 bases and J by 2 bases, with 4 bases between them. The CDR3 covers 13 residues. Germline CDR1 reads MNHNS; CDR2 reads SASEGT. The CDR3 nucleotides are TGTGCCAGCAGTGAAGCTGGCAACTATGGCTACACCTTC. It yields the protein CASSEAGNYGYTF.

The chain employs TRBV9 and TRBJ2-1; the D gene is possibly TRBD1 (6 bases). CDR3 size: 16 residues. Between the trimmed V and J ends, which lost 3 bases and 2 bases, there was a span of 15 bases. CDR1 and CDR2 from the germline V gene are SGDLS and YYNGEE. CDR3 bases: TGTGCCAGCAGCGCATCAGGGGTAAGTGCCTACAATGAGCAGTTCTTC. This gives the protein CASSASGVSAYNEQFF.